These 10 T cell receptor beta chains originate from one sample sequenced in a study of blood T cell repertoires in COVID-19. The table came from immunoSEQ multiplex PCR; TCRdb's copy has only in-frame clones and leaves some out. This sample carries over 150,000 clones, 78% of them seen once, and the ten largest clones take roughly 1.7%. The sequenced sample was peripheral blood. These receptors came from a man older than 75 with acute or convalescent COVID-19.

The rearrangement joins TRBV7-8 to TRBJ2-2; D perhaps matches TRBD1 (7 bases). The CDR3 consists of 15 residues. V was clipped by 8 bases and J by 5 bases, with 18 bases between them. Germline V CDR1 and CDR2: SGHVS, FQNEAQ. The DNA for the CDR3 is TGTGCCAGCGGCCCCCGACAGGGAGGTACCGGGGAGCTGTTTTTT. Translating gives CASGPRQGGTGELFF.

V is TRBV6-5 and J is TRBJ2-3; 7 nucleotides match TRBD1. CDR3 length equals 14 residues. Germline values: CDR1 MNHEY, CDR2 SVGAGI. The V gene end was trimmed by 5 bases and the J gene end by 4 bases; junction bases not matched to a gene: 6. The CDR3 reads CASSTDRVADTQYF. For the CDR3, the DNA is TGTGCCAGCAGTACAGACAGGGTAGCAGATACGCAGTATTTT.

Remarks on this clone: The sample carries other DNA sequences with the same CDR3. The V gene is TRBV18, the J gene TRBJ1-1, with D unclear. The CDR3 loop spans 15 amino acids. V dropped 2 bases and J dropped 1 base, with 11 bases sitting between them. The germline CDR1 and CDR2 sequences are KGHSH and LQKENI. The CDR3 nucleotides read TGTGCCAGCTCACCATTTGGAGCGGAGAACACTGAAGCTTTCTTT. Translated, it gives CASSPFGAENTEAFF.

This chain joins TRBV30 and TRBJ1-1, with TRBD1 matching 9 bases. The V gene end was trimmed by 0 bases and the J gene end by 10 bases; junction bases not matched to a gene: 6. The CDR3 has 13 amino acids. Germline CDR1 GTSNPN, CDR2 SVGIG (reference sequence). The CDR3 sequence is CAWSVTGGGRAFF. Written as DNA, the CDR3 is TGTGCCTGGAGTGTAACAGGGGGCGGGCGAGCTTTCTTT.

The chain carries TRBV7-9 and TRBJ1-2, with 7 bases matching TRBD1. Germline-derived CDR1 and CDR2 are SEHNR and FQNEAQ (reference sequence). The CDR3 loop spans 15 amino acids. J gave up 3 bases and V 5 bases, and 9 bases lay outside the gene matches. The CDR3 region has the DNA TGTGCCAGCAGCCCGGGACAGCCTGGGGACTATGGCTACACCTTC. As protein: CASSPGQPGDYGYTF.

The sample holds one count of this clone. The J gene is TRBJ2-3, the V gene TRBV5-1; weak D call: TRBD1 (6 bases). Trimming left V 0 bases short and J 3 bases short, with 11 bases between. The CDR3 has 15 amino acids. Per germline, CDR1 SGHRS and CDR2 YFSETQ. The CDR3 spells CASSLVGAWTDTQYF. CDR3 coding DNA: TGCGCCAGCAGCTTGGTGGGGGCTTGGACAGATACGCAGTATTTT.

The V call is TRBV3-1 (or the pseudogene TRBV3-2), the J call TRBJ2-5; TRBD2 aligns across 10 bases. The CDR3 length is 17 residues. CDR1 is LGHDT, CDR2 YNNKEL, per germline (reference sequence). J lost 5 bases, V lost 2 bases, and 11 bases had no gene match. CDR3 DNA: TGTGCCAGCAGCCAACCCAGCGGGGGGGCCCGGAGTGAGACCCAGTACTTC. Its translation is CASSQPSGGARSETQYF.

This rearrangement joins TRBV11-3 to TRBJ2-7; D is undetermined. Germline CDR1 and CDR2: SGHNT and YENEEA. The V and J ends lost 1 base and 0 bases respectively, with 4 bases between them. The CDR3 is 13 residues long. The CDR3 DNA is TGTGCCAGCAGCTTAGCCAACTCCTACGAGCAGTACTTC. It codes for CASSLANSYEQYF.

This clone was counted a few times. CDR3 amino acids: CASSLDSAKNIQYF. CDR3 DNA sequence: TGTGCCAGCAGCCTGGACAGTGCCAAAAACATTCAGTACTTC. The chain is built from TRBV7-3 and TRBJ2-4, with a tentative D call TRBD1 (6 bases). CDR1 SGHTA and CDR2 FQGTGA come from the germline V gene. There are 14 residues in the CDR3. Trimming removed 5 bases at V and 1 base at J, with 9 bases between.

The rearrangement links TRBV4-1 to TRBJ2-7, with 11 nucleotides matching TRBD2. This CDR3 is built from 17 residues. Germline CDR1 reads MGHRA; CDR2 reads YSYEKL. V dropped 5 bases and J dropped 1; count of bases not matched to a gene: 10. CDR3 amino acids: CASSFGTSGKPSYEQYF. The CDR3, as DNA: TGCGCCAGCAGCTTCGGGACTAGCGGTAAACCATCCTACGAGCAGTACTTC.